This entry lists 10 T cell receptor beta chains sequenced from one sample in a study of OX40 agonist ivuxolimab in advanced cancers. TCRdb's copy holds only in-frame clones and misses some; the assay was immunoSEQ multiplex PCR. The profile covers 20,000 to 25,000 clones, with around 83% appearing a single time and 20% to 30% taken by the ten largest. The input for sequencing was CD4+ or CD8+ T cells sorted from blood, taken in a trial of the OX40 agonist ivuxolimab. These receptors came from an adult with an advanced solid tumor such as melanoma, head and neck, liver or kidney cancer.

V and J are TRBV5-1 and TRBJ2-7; D call uncertain. This CDR3 comprises 12 residues. The germline V and J ends were trimmed by 1 base and 5 bases, with 7 bases remaining between them. Germline V CDR1 and CDR2: SGHRS, YFSETQ. The CDR3, as DNA: TGCGCCAGCAGCTTGAGTGGCCACGAGCAGTACTTC. It is translated as CASSLSGHEQYF.

CDR3 amino acids: CASSLTGTGGWEQYF. CDR3 in DNA: TGTGCCAGCAGTTTAACCGGGACAGGGGGCTGGGAGCAGTACTTC. The rearrangement links TRBV27 to TRBJ2-7; 12 bases map to TRBD1. CDR1 and CDR2 (germline): MNHEY, SMNVEV (reference sequence). The CDR3 contains 15 residues. The V gene end was trimmed by 2 bases and the J gene end by 7 bases; junction bases not matched to a gene: 6.

The J gene is TRBJ2-7, the V gene TRBV13; D is possibly TRBD1 (5 bases). The V gene lost 5 bases and the J gene lost 9 bases, with 14 bases spanning the gap. The CDR3 contains 12 residues. Looked up from germline, CDR1 is PRHDT and CDR2 is FYEKMQ (reference sequence). The CDR3 loop reads CASSTTEPGQYF. CDR3 sequence (DNA): TGTGCCAGCAGCACGACAGAGCCGGGGCAGTACTTC.

This chain links TRBV2 with TRBJ2-7; TRBD1 might be the D (5 bases). V lost 4 bases and J 5 bases, leaving 15 bases between the germline ends. Germline values: CDR1 SNHLY, CDR2 FYNNEI. The CDR3 contains 14 residues. For the CDR3, the DNA is TGTGCCAGCAGTGTGGTCAGGGTCAGGAACGAGCAGTACTTC. Translated, it gives CASSVVRVRNEQYF.

The chain is built from TRBV28 and TRBJ1-5, with unresolved D. Germline CDR1 and CDR2: MDHEN and SYDVKM. V was shortened by 5 bases and J by 2 bases, with 4 bases between the two germline ends. CDR3 length: 12 residues. For the CDR3, the DNA is TGTGCCAGCAGTCCAGGCAATCAGCCCCAGCATTTT. It specifies CASSPGNQPQHF.

The gene calls are TRBV9 and TRBJ2-3; TRBD2 aligns across 12 bases. From germline, CDR1 is SGDLS and CDR2 YYNGEE. The CDR3 runs to 20 residues. Germline trimming cut 0 bases from V and 6 bases from J; bases unmatched to any gene: 17. CDR3 DNA: TGTGCCAGCAGCGTAGTGACACGTCGACTAGCGGGAGAGTTTATGGATACGCAGTATTTT. Protein product: CASSVVTRRLAGEFMDTQYF.

The chain couples TRBV19 to TRBJ2-2; D is possibly TRBD2 (6 bases). Trimming pared 3 bases from V and 4 bases from J, leaving 15 bases between. Germline CDR1 LNHDA, CDR2 SQIVND (reference sequence). The CDR3 is made up of 16 amino acids. CDR3 protein: CASSIGSGVFTGELFF. The CDR3 DNA follows: TGTGCCAGTAGTATCGGGTCGGGAGTGTTCACCGGGGAGCTGTTTTTT.

The chain has TRBV7-9 and TRBJ2-2; weak D call: TRBD2 (5 bases). The V end lost 3 bases, the J end lost 5 bases, and 7 bases lay between the germline ends. This CDR3 contains 13 residues. Germline V gives CDR1 SEHNR, CDR2 FQNEAQ (reference sequence). The CDR3 loop reads CASSFSGTGELFF. Written as DNA, the CDR3 is TGTGCCAGCAGCTTCTCGGGGACCGGGGAGCTGTTTTTT.

The chain employs TRBV27 and TRBJ2-7, with 7 bases matching TRBD1. This CDR3 contains 14 residues. V shed 4 bases and J 2 bases; nucleotides not matched to a gene: 5. The germline CDR1 and CDR2 sequences are MNHEY and SMNVEV (reference sequence). CDR3 coding DNA: TGTGCCAGCAGTTCCATCGACAGGGCCTACGAGCAGTACTTC. Its translation: CASSSIDRAYEQYF.

In its sample, this clone ranks as medium-sized. The chain combines TRBV27 with TRBJ2-7; TRBD1 matches 8 bases. The V and J ends lost 0 bases and 2 bases, in that order; junction bases with no gene match: 6. CDR1 and CDR2 (germline): MNHEY, SMNVEV (reference sequence). The CDR3 loop spans 16 amino acids. DNA of the CDR3: TGTGCCAGCAGTTTATCGGGGACAGGAGCAGCCTACGAGCAGTACTTC. It encodes CASSLSGTGAAYEQYF.